These T cell receptor beta chains were read from a single sample in a study of T cells expressing NK-cell markers. TCRdb reanalyzed the 5' RACE reads, giving one entry per CDR3 protein sequence and no DNA. The sample's table shows about 380,000 distinct CDR3 sequences. The source material was blood T cells: a sorted CD56 or NKG2C T cell subset, CD4+ or CD8+ T cells, or bulk PBMC T cells (not recorded which). All receptors derive from a man aged 18-70 years in good health. CDR3s include the opening cysteine and the closing phenylalanine or tryptophan.

J: TRBJ2-6; V: TRBV5-4; CDR3: CASSLYGRSSGANVLTF
J: TRBJ1-1; V: TRBV15; CDR3: CATSRDTGTQSAFF
J: TRBJ2-6; V: TRBV18; CDR3: CASSQPGARKSGANVLTF
J: TRBJ2-3; V: TRBV4-2; CDR3: CASSQADPFGGVTQYF
J: TRBJ2-5; V: TRBV9; CDR3: CASSLGRQLQETQYF
J: TRBJ2-7; V: TRBV7-2; CDR3: CASSSSLGQYF
J: TRBJ2-7; V: TRBV12-3/TRBV12-4; CDR3: CASRPGRGTERREQYF
J: TRBJ2-1; V: TRBV20-1; CDR3: CSARDPGGQEDEQFF
J: TRBJ1-2; V: TRBV5-1; CDR3: CASSLVSGVANYGYTF
J: TRBJ1-5; V: TRBV20-1; CDR3: CSAQGSAYGNQPQHF
J: TRBJ2-1; V: TRBV6-2/TRBV6-3; CDR3: CASSYRGAAYNEQFF
J: TRBJ1-4; V: TRBV20-1; CDR3: CSANQGPRPRATNEKLFF
J: TRBJ2-1; V: TRBV27; CDR3: CASSLSQIPVQDEQFF
J: TRBJ2-2; V: TRBV5-6; CDR3: CASSLAGSPGELFF
J: TRBJ2-1; V: TRBV7-3; CDR3: CASSINLGGGEQFF
J: TRBJ2-5; V: TRBV29-1; CDR3: CSVDSGMGETQYF
J: TRBJ1-4; V: TRBV6-1; CDR3: CASHLAPEREKLFF
J: TRBJ2-5; V: TRBV19; CDR3: CASSHRTEKETQYF
J: TRBJ2-3; V: TRBV21-1; CDR3: CASSKVVAGTSTDTQYF
J: TRBJ2-3; V: TRBV20-1; CDR3: CSASGLGSGASTDTQYF
J: TRBJ1-2; V: TRBV7-2; CDR3: CASSLSAADNYGYTF
J: TRBJ2-6; V: TRBV4-2; CDR3: CASSHLTGLAVNSGANVLTF
J: TRBJ2-7; V: TRBV2; CDR3: CASRGTVSEQYF
J: TRBJ1-2; V: TRBV5-4; CDR3: CASRTGTGNGYTF
J: TRBJ2-7; V: TRBV7-3; CDR3: CASSLTGTDEQYF
J: TRBJ1-1; V: TRBV20-1; CDR3: CSARDIRGMRTEAFF
J: TRBJ2-1; V: TRBV7-9; CDR3: CASSFGAPNINEQFF
J: TRBJ2-3; V: TRBV4-2; CDR3: CASSQGGLEATDTQYF
J: TRBJ2-2; V: TRBV4-2; CDR3: CASSQVGTANTGELFF
J: TRBJ1-1; V: TRBV11-2; CDR3: CASSSKLYTERRAEAFF